This T cell receptor beta chain was observed in a study of Ad26.COV2.S vaccination and SARS-CoV-2 variants. A note on this clone: Its antigen is as yet unknown.

V was clipped by 5 bases and J by 2 bases, with 16 bases between them. This CDR3 has 16 amino acids. CDR1 and CDR2 (germline): LNHDA, SQIVND (reference sequence). Sequenced by immunoSEQ multiplex PCR; TCRdb stores in-frame clones only, minus some. The top ten hold approximately 11% of the sample, which has hundreds of thousands of clones, approximately 86% seen once. The treatment is: around 19 received Ad26.COV2.S at low or high dose, single or two shots; roughly 5 received placebo; per-sample allocation not given. Samples came from day 63 after the first vaccine or placebo injection. In Boston, an adult donor aged 18-55 years took part. The study's findings and limits: Compared with placebo recipients, vaccine recipients had higher spike-specific TCR breadth.

The receptor's source is a person between 18 and 65 years old who received the Ad26.COV2.S COVID-19 vaccine or a placebo. The rearrangement uses TRBV19 and TRBJ1-5; a weak D match, TRBD1 (6 bases). The material sequenced was peripheral blood, taken in a trial of Ad26.COV2.S vaccine versus placebo. The CDR3 reads CASSSRGGRGNQPQHF. The DNA for the CDR3 is TGTGCCAGTAGTTCCCGAGGGGGACGAGGCAATCAGCCCCAGCATTTT. Full variable domain (remainder filled in from reference TRBV19 and TRBJ1-5): DGGITQSPKYLFRKEGQNVTLSCEQNLNHDAMYWYRQDPGQGLRLIYYSQIVNDFQKGDIAEGYSVSREKKESFPLTVTSAQKNPTAFYLCASSSRGGRGNQPQHFGDGTRLSIL.